The clone carrying this T cell receptor (beta chain) was seen more than once but under ten times. The data belong to a study of blood T cells in healthy people across ages. This CDR3 has 12 residues. CDR1 and CDR2 (germline): SQVTM, ANQGSEA. After removal of 6 bases from V and 6 bases from J, the junction contained 7 bases not matched to a gene. A second PCR of 7 to 11 cycles used a sample-barcoded 5' primer and a J-beta primer mix. TCRdb processed the 5' RACE reads anew with MiXCR; each CDR3 protein has one entry. The sample comprises roughly 800,000 distinct CDR3 sequences, around 25% of which are singletons, and 3% rests with the top ten. Another study also made use of these data, one on T cells of mothers and their children. That paper adds: Microchimeric T cell clones that persisted were not detected.

Sequencing input: blood. This clonotype originated in a boy younger than 18 in good health. This sequence joins TRBV29-1 and TRBJ2-5; 7 bases line up with TRBD2. CDR3 residues: CSVRGLEKTQYF. Here the CDR3 DNA reads TGCAGCGTCCGCGGACTAGAAAAGACCCAGTACTTC. The variable domain in full, with the rest retrieved from reference TRBV29-1 and TRBJ2-5, is SAVISQKPSRDICQRGTSLTIQCQVDSQVTMMFWYRQQPGQSLTLIATANQGSEATYESGFVIDKFPISRPNLTFSTLTVSNMSPEDSSIYLCSVRGLEKTQYFGPGTRLLVL.